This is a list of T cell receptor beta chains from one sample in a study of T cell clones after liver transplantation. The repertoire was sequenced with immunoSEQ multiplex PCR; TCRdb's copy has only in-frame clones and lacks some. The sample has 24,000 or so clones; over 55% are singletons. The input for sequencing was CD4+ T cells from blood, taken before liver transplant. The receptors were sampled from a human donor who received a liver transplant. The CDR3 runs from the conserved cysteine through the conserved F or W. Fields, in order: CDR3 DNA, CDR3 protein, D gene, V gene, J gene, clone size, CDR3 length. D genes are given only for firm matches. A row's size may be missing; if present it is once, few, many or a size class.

TGTGCCAGCAGTCGGACAGGGGGGGATGAAAAACTGTTTTTT	CASSRTGGDEKLFF	TRBD1	TRBV28	TRBJ1-4	few	14
TGTGCCAGCAGTGAACAACCGGGACAGGGGATTAGGGCTAATGAAAAACTGTTTTTT	CASSEQPGQGIRANEKLFF	TRBD1	TRBV6-1	TRBJ1-4	.	19
TGCGCCAGCAGCCAAGACTGGGACAGCTCTGGAAACACCATATATTTT	CASSQDWDSSGNTIYF	TRBD1	TRBV4-3	TRBJ1-3	.	16
TGTGCCAGCAGTTTCCTAACAGGGGACTATGGCTACACCTTC	CASSFLTGDYGYTF	TRBD1	TRBV6-5	TRBJ1-2	.	14
TGTGCCAGCAGCGTACAGGGCCCCGGGGAGCTGTTTTTT	CASSVQGPGELFF	.	TRBV11-3	TRBJ2-2	.	13
TGTGCCAGCAGCTTAGCCCCTGGTAGCGGGGGAAGTGAGCAGTTCTTC	CASSLAPGSGGSEQFF	TRBD2	TRBV7-2	TRBJ2-1	.	16
TGTGCCATCAGTGCCGGACAGGCGAAGCAGCCCCAGCATTTT	CAISAGQAKQPQHF	TRBD1	TRBV10-3	TRBJ1-5	.	14
TGTGCCAGCAGTCCCCAAAGACAGGGGATCTATGGCTACACCTTC	CASSPQRQGIYGYTF	TRBD1	TRBV27	TRBJ1-2	.	15
TGTGCCGGTGCAAGGACAGGGGCCACCGGGGAGCTGTTTTTT	CAGARTGATGELFF	TRBD1	TRBV6-6	TRBJ2-2	medium-sized	14
TGTGCCAGCATCCCGAGGGGGGTAACTCACACAGATACGCAGTATTTT	CASIPRGVTHTDTQYF	.	TRBV7-9	TRBJ2-3	.	16
TGTGCCAGCAGCAGACAGGGGGCGGTTGGCTACACCTTC	CASSRQGAVGYTF	TRBD1	TRBV28	TRBJ1-2	medium-sized	13
TGTGCCAGCAGCGTCCTAGGGGGCTCGGAAGCTTTCTTT	CASSVLGGSEAFF	TRBD1	TRBV9	TRBJ1-1	.	13